Listed here are 13 T cell receptor beta chains from one sample, sequenced in a study of blood T cell repertoires in COVID-19. Method: immunoSEQ multiplex PCR; TCRdb's copy keeps in-frame clones and lacks some. The repertoire consists of approximately 210,000 clones, with just under 85% occurring once and the leading ten covering 5.1%. The specimen sequenced was peripheral blood. The source is a woman in her 70s with active or convalescent COVID-19.

Here the CDR3 DNA reads TGTGCCAGCAGCCCGACAGGGGGTCCCTACGAGCAGTACTTC. This encodes CASSPTGGPYEQYF. J is TRBJ2-7 and V is TRBV6-5, with 9 bases aligning to TRBD1. Germline CDR1 and CDR2: MNHEY and SVGAGI. The ends lost 6 bases at V and 2 bases at J; junction bases unmatched: 5. This CDR3 contains 14 residues.

A word on this clone: Distinct nucleotide sequences in the sample also encode this CDR3. V usage is TRBV6-5 and J usage is TRBJ2-7; a weak D match, TRBD1 (5 bases). This CDR3 comprises 13 residues. Germline V lookup: CDR1 MNHEY, CDR2 SVGAGI. Trimming removed 2 bases from V and 3 bases from J, with 8 bases in between. The CDR3 reads CASSYRQGYEQYF. The CDR3 nucleotides read TGTGCCAGCAGTTACCGGCAGGGCTACGAGCAGTACTTC.

The gene calls are TRBV7-9 and TRBJ2-1; possible D gene TRBD2, 6 bases. V dropped 4 bases and J dropped 0 bases, with 22 bases sitting between them. CDR1 and CDR2 (germline): SEHNR, FQNEAQ (reference sequence). The CDR3 runs to 19 residues. In nucleotides, the CDR3 is TGTGCCAGCAGCTCCAGAGGGGACTCTAGGAGCCGCTCCTACAATGAGCAGTTCTTC. Its protein product is CASSSRGDSRSRSYNEQFF.

The rearrangement links TRBV29-1 to TRBJ2-1; TRBD2 aligns across 13 bases. The V gene's germline CDR1 is SQVTM and CDR2 ANQGSEA. J gave up 6 bases and V 4 bases, and 9 bases lay outside the gene matches. The CDR3 runs to 16 residues. CDR3 sequence: CSVGTSGRELFNEQFF. The CDR3 bases are TGCAGCGTTGGGACTAGCGGGAGAGAGTTATTCAATGAGCAGTTCTTC.

The gene calls are TRBV29-1 and TRBJ2-2; 8 nucleotides match TRBD1. J gave up 4 bases and V 6 bases, and 4 bases lay outside the gene matches. In germline, CDR1 is SQVTM, CDR2 ANQGSEA. The CDR3 contains 13 residues. CDR3 sequence reads: CSVAQGGTGELFF. The CDR3 region has the DNA TGCAGCGTCGCACAGGGGGGCACCGGGGAGCTGTTTTTT.

The chain has TRBV5-1 and TRBJ1-3; 8 bases align to TRBD1. The V gene's germline CDR1 is SGHRS and CDR2 YFSETQ. The CDR3 covers 17 residues. V gave up 1 base and J gave up 0 bases; unmatched junction bases: 6. CDR3 sequence reads: CASSLSPGGSSGNTIYF. The CDR3 DNA follows: TGCGCCAGCAGCTTGAGCCCAGGGGGCAGCTCTGGAAACACCATATATTTT. The whole variable domain, filled in from reference TRBV5-1 and TRBJ1-3, reads KAGVTQTPRYLIKTRGQQVTLSCSPISGHRSVSWYQQTPGQGLQFLFEYFSETQRNKGNFPGRFSGRQFSNSRSEMNVSTLELGDSALYLCASSLSPGGSSGNTIYFGEGSWLTVV.

This chain connects TRBV27 to TRBJ2-1, with a weak D call TRBD1 (6 bases). The germline V gene encodes CDR1 MNHEY and CDR2 SMNVEV (reference sequence). CDR3 length equals 15 residues. Trimming took 7 bases from V and 7 from J, leaving 20 bases between them. CDR3 DNA: TGTGCCAGCACCCACAGACAGGACAGTAAGAATGAGCAGTTCTTC. Amino acid sequence: CASTHRQDSKNEQFF.

The table lists this clone with a count of one. The chain recombines TRBV2 with TRBJ2-4; 9 nucleotides agree with TRBD1. J lost 2 bases, V lost 6 bases, and 8 bases had no gene match. From germline, CDR1 is SNHLY and CDR2 FYNNEI. The CDR3 has 16 amino acids. The CDR3 spells CASRLTGGATKNIQYF. As DNA, the CDR3 is TGTGCCAGCAGACTTACAGGGGGCGCAACCAAAAACATTCAGTACTTC.

The chain uses TRBV4-1 and TRBJ1-2; TRBD1 matches at 7 bases. With 2 bases clipped from V and 4 bases from J, the junction kept 13 bases outside the gene matches. From germline, CDR1 is MGHRA and CDR2 YSYEKL. The CDR3 is 17 amino acids. The CDR3 is CASSQPARDRNVYGYTF. The CDR3 bases are TGCGCCAGCAGCCAACCCGCCCGGGACAGAAATGTCTATGGCTACACCTTC.

This rearrangement joins TRBV28 to TRBJ2-1; D unresolved. The germline gives CDR1 MDHEN, CDR2 SYDVKM. Trimming left V 5 bases short and J 7 bases short, with 3 bases between. The CDR3 spans 10 residues. CDR3 amino acids: CASSLNEQFF. The CDR3 DNA reads as TGTGCCAGCAGTCTGAATGAGCAGTTCTTC.

The chain employs TRBV7-9 and TRBJ2-1, with no clear D. V was cut by 3 bases and J by 5 bases, with 5 bases left in between. Per germline, CDR1 SEHNR and CDR2 FQNEAQ (reference sequence). This CDR3 has 12 amino acids. This CDR3 is CASSFLDNEQFF. The CDR3 DNA is TGTGCCAGCAGCTTCCTAGACAATGAGCAGTTCTTC.

The V and J genes are TRBV6-5 and TRBJ2-1; TRBD1 might be the D (5 bases). The CDR3 has 14 residues. The V and J ends lost 6 bases and 2 bases respectively, with 11 bases between them. Per the germline V gene, CDR1 is MNHEY and CDR2 is SVGAGI. This CDR3 is CASRTQGAYNEQFF. In DNA form, the CDR3 reads TGTGCCAGCAGGACTCAGGGTGCCTACAATGAGCAGTTCTTC.

The chain employs TRBV4-2 and TRBJ2-1; 11 bases fit TRBD1. Unmatched junction bases numbered 9, after V lost 3 bases and J lost 5 bases. Per germline, CDR1 LGHNA and CDR2 YNFKEQ. There are 17 residues in the CDR3. CDR3 nucleotides: TGTGCCAGCAGCCACGGACAGGGGGCAATTATTAACAATGAGCAGTTCTTC. Protein product: CASSHGQGAIINNEQFF.